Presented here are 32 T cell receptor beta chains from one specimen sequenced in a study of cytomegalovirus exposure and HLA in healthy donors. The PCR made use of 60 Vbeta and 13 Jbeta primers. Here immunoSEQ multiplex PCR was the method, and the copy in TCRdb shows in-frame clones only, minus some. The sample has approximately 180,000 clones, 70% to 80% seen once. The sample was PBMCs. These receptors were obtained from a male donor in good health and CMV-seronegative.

The CDR3 region has the DNA TGCGCCAGCAGCTGGGGGACAGGCACAGATACGCAGTATTTT. Its protein is CASSWGTGTDTQYF. The V and J genes are TRBV5-1 and TRBJ2-3; 7 bases line up with TRBD1. V lost 3 bases, J lost 1 base, and 2 bases stayed unmatched. This CDR3 contains 14 residues. Germline V lookup: CDR1 SGHRS, CDR2 YFSETQ. Drawing the rest from reference TRBV5-1 and TRBJ2-3, the complete variable domain is KAGVTQTPRYLIKTRGQQVTLSCSPISGHRSVSWYQQTPGQGLQFLFEYFSETQRNKGNFPGRFSGRQFSNSRSEMNVSTLELGDSALYLCASSWGTGTDTQYFGPGTRLTVL.

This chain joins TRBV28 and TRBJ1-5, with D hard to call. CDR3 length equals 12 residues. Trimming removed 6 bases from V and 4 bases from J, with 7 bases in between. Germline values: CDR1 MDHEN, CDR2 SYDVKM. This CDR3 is CASRGPNQPQHF. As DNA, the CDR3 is TGTGCCAGCAGGGGCCCAAATCAGCCCCAGCATTTT.

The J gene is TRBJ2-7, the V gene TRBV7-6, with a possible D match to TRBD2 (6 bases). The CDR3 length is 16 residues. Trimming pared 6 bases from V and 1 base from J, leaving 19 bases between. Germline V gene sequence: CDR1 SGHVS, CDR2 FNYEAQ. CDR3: CASSDQAGLVSYEQYF. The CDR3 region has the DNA TGTGCCAGCAGTGACCAGGCGGGGCTAGTATCCTACGAGCAGTACTTC.

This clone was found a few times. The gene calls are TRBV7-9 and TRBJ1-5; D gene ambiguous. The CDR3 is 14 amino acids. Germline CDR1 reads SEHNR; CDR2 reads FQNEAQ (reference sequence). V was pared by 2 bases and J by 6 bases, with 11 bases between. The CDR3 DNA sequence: TGTGCCAGCAGCTTAAGCGAGGGTACTCAGCCCCAGCATTTT. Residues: CASSLSEGTQPQHF.

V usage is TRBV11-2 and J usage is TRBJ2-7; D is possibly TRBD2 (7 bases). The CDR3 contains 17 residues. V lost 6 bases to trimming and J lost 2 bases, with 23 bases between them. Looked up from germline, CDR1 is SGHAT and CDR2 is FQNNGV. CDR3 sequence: CASRTWGGTLSTYEQYF. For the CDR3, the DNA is TGTGCCAGCAGAACCTGGGGGGGGACATTGTCAACCTACGAGCAGTACTTC.

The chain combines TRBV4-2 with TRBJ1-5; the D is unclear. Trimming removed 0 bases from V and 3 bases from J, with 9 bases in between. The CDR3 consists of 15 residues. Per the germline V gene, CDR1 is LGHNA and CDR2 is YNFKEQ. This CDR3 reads CASSQEKRFNQPQHF. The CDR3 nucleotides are TGTGCCAGCAGCCAAGAGAAACGGTTCAATCAGCCCCAGCATTTT.

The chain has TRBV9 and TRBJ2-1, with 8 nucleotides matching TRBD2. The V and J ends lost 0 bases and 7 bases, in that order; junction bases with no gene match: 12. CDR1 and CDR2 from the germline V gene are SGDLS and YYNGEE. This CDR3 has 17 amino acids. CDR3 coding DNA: TGTGCCAGCAGCGTAGGGGTTCGAGCGGGAGTTAGAAATGAGCAGTTCTTC. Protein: CASSVGVRAGVRNEQFF.

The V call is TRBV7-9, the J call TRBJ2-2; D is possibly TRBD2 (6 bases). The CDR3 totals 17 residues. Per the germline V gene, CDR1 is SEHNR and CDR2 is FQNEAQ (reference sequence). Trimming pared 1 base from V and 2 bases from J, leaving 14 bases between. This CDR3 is CASSLEVGGINTGELFF. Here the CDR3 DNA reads TGTGCCAGCAGCTTAGAAGTTGGAGGGATTAACACCGGGGAGCTGTTTTTT.

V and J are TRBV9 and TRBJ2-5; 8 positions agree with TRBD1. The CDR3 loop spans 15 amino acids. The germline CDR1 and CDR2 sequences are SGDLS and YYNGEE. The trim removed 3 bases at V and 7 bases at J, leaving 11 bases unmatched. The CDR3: CASSDTGGFSGTQYF. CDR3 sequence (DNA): TGTGCCAGCAGCGATACAGGGGGATTTAGCGGGACCCAGTACTTC.

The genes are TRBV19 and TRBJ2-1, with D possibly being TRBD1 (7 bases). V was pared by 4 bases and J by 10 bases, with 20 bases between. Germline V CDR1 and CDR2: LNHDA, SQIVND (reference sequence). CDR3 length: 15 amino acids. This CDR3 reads CASSTQANPGGEQFF. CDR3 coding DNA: TGTGCCAGTAGTACGCAAGCCAACCCAGGGGGGGAGCAGTTCTTC.

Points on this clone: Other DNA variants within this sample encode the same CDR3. The CDR3 nucleotides are TGTGCCAGCAGTGAGGGGACAGGCTATAATCAGCCCCAGCATTTT. It encodes CASSEGTGYNQPQHF. J is TRBJ1-5 and V is TRBV6-1; 8 bases line up with TRBD1. The trim removed 3 bases at V and 4 bases at J, leaving 5 bases unmatched. CDR3 length: 15 residues. From germline, CDR1 is MNHNS and CDR2 SASEGT.

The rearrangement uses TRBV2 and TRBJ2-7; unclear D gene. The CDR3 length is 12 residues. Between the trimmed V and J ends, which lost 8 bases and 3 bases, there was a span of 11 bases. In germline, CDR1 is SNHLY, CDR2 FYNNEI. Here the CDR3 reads CASGELIYEQYF. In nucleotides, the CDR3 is TGTGCCAGCGGAGAGCTAATCTACGAGCAGTACTTC.

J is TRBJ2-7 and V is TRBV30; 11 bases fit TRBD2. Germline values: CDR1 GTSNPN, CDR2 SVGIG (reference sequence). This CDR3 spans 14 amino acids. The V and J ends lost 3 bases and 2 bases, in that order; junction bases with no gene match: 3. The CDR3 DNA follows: TGTGCCTGGAGGCGACTAGCGGGAACCTACGAGCAGTACTTC. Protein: CAWRRLAGTYEQYF.

In DNA, the CDR3 is TGTGCCAGCTCACGCTCGCCGGGGGGCTACACCTTC. Residues: CASSRSPGGYTF. This chain joins TRBV18 and TRBJ1-2; D uncertain. CDR1 is KGHSH, CDR2 LQKENI, per germline. Trimming took off 4 bases at V and 8 bases at J, with 11 bases between the two ends. This CDR3 comprises 12 residues.

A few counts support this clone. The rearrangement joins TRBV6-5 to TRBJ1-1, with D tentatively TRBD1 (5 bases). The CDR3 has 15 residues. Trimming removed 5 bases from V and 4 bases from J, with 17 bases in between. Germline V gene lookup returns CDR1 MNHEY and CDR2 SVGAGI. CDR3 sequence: CASSVTGDLGTEAFF. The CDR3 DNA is TGTGCCAGCAGTGTCACAGGTGACTTGGGCACTGAAGCTTTCTTT.

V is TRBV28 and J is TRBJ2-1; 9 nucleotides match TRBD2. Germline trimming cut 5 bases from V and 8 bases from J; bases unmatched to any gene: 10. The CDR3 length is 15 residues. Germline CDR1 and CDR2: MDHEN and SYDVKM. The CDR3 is CASSRPGTSIYEQFF. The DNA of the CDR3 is TGTGCCAGCAGTCGACCCGGGACTAGCATATATGAGCAGTTCTTC.

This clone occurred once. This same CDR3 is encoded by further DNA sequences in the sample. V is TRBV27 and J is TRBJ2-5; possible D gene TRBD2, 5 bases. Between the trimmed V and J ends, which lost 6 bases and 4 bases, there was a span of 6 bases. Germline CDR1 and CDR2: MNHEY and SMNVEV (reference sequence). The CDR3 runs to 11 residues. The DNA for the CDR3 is TGTGCCAGCAGCCGGGGAGAGACCCAGTACTTC. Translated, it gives CASSRGETQYF.

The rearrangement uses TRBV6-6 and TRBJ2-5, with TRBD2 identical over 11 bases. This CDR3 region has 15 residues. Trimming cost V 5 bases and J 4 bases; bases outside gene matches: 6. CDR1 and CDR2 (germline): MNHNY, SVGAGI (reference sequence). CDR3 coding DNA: TGTGCCAGCAGTCTACTAGCGGGAGAGTTAGAGACCCAGTACTTC. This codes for CASSLLAGELETQYF.

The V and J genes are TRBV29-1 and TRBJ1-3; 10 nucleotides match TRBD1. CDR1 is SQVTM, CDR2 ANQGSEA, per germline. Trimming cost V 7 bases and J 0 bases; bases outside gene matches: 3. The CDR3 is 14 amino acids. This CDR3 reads CSGTGGSSGNTIYF. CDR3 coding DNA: TGCAGCGGGACAGGGGGGAGCTCTGGAAACACCATATATTTT.

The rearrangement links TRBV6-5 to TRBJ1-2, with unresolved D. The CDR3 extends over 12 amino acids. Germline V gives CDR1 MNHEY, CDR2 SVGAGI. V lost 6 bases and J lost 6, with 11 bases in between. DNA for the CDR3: TGTGCCAGCAGAGATGCTTTAGATGGCTACACCTTC. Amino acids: CASRDALDGYTF.

CDR3 region: CASSFTGNEQYF. CDR3 DNA sequence: TGTGCCAGCAGCTTTACAGGGAACGAGCAGTACTTC. The rearrangement uses TRBV5-5 and TRBJ2-7; a weak D match, TRBD1 (6 bases). The length of the CDR3 is 12 residues. Deletions cut 2 bases from V and 5 bases from J, with 8 bases between. Germline values: CDR1 SGHKS, CDR2 YYEKEE (reference sequence).

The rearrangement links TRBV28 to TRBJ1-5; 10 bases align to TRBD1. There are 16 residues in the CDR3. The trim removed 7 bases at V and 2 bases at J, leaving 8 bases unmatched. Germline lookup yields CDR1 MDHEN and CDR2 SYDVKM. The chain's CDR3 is CASTPRGTGGNQPQHF. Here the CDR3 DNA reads TGTGCCAGCACCCCCAGGGGGACAGGGGGCAATCAGCCCCAGCATTTT.

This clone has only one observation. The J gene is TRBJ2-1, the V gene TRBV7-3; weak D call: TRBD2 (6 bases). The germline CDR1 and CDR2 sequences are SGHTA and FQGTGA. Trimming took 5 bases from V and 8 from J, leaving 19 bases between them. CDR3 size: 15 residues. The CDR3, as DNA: TGTGCCAGCAGCCCTTTCGGGGGAGGATCACATGAGCAGTTCTTC. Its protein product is CASSPFGGGSHEQFF. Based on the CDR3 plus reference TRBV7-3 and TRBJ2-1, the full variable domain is GAGVSQTPSNKVTEKGKYVELRCDPISGHTALYWYRQSLGQGPEFLIYFQGTGAADDSGLPNDRFFAVRPEGSVSTLKIQRTERGDSAVYLCASSPFGGGSHEQFFGPGTRLTVL.

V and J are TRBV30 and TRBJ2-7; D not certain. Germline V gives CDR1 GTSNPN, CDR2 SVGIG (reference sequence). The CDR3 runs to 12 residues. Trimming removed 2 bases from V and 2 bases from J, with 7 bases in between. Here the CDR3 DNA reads TGTGCCTGGAGTAGCCTCACCTACGAGCAGTACTTC. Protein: CAWSSLTYEQYF. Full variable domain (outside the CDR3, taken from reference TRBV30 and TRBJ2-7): SQTIHQWPATLVQPVGSPLSLECTVEGTSNPNLYWYRQAAGRGLQLLFYSVGIGQISSEVPQNLSASRPQDRQFILSSKKLLLSDSGFYLCAWSSLTYEQYFGPGTRLTVT.

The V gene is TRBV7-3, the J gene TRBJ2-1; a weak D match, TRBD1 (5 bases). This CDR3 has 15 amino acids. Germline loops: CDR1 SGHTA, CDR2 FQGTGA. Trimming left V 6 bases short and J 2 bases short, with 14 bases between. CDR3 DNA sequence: TGTGCCAGCAGTTTTGACAGAGGTCCCTACAATGAGCAGTTCTTC. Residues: CASSFDRGPYNEQFF.

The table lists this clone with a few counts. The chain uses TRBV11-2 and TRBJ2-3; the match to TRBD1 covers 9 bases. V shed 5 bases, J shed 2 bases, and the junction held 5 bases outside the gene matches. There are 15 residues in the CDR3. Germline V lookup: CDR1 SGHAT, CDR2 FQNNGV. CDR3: CASSRRTGDTDTQYF. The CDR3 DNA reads TGTGCCAGCAGCCGCAGGACAGGGGACACAGATACGCAGTATTTT. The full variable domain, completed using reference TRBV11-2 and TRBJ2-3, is EAGVAQSPRYKIIEKRQSVAFWCNPISGHATLYWYQQILGQGPKLLIQFQNNGVVDDSQLPKDRFSAERLKGVDSTLKIQPAKLEDSAVYLCASSRRTGDTDTQYFGPGTRLTVL.

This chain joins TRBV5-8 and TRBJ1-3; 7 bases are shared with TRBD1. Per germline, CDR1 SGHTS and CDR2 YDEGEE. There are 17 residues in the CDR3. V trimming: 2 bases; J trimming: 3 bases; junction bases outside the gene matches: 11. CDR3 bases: TGTGCCAGCAGCTTTTCCCGGGACAGATTATATGGAAACACCATATATTTT. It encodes CASSFSRDRLYGNTIYF.

CDR3 nucleotides: TGTGCCAGCAGCTTAGCGAGGGCAGCGGCCTCCTACGAGCAGTACTTC. This sequence encodes CASSLARAAASYEQYF. The gene calls are TRBV7-9 and TRBJ2-7, with D perhaps matching TRBD2 (5 bases). The CDR3 has 16 residues. V lost 0 bases to trimming and J lost 0 bases, with 12 bases between them. Germline CDR1 is SEHNR and CDR2 is FQNEAQ (reference sequence).

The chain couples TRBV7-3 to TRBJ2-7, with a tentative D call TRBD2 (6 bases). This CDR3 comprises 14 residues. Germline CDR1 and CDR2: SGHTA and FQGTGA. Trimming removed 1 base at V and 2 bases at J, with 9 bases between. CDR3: CASSLNSGPYEQYF. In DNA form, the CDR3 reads TGTGCCAGCAGCTTAAATAGCGGCCCCTACGAGCAGTACTTC.

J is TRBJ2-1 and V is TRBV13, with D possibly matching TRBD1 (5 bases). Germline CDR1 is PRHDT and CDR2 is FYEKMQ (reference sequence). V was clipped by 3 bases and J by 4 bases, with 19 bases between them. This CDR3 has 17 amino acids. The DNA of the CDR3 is TGTGCCAGCAGCTTCGCCAGCTCCAGGACACGTTACAATGAGCAGTTCTTC. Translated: CASSFASSRTRYNEQFF.

In DNA form, the CDR3 reads TGTGCCAGCCGTTCGACAGGGACAGAGACCCAGTACTTC. Its protein is CASRSTGTETQYF. The rearrangement uses TRBV6-5 and TRBJ2-5; TRBD1 aligns across 7 bases. Losses at the gene ends were 8 bases for V and 4 bases for J; bases not matched to a gene: 7. The CDR3 runs to 13 residues. Germline CDR1 MNHEY, CDR2 SVGAGI.

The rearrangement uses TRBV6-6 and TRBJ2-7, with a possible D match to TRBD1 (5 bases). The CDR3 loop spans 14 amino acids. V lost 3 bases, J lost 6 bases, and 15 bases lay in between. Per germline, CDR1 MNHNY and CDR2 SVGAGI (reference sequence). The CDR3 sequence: CASSYGARLVEQYF. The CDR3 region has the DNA TGTGCCAGCAGTTATGGGGCTAGGCTTGTCGAGCAGTACTTC.